This T cell receptor (beta chain) was sequenced in a study of PD-L1 blockade in urothelial cancer. This clone was recorded a few times. CDR1 is SGDLS and CDR2 is YYNGEE in the germline V gene. The V end lost 2 bases, the J end lost 5 bases, and 19 bases lay between the germline ends. The length of the CDR3 is 16 residues. Generated by immunoSEQ multiplex PCR, the TCRdb table keeps only in-frame clones and is missing some. The sample carries tens of thousands of clones, just over 35% recorded once. This sample comprised tumor tissue, obtained before atezolizumab (anti-PD-L1) treatment. This TCR came from a man aged 60 to 69 with urothelial cancer. The V call is TRBV9, the J call TRBJ1-2; TRBD1 is a possible D gene (5 bases). In DNA form, the CDR3 reads TGTGCCAGCAGCGTGGGACCGGGACCTCAACTATATGGCTACACCTTC. Translated: CASSVGPGPQLYGYTF.